These T cell receptor beta chains were read from a single sample in a study of OX40 agonist ivuxolimab in advanced cancers. The method was immunoSEQ multiplex PCR; TCRdb's version includes in-frame clones alone and lacks a portion of them. The sample has about 70,000 clones, roughly 80% seen once. Specimen: CD4+ or CD8+ T cells sorted from blood, collected in a trial of the OX40 agonist ivuxolimab. These TCRs come from an adult with an advanced solid tumor such as melanoma, head and neck, liver or kidney cancer. The CDR3 runs from the conserved cysteine through the conserved F or W. A D gene is named only where the DNA matches it firmly. Clone size is given for some rows only: seen once, a few or many times, or a class if the clone is expanded.

d_gene,j_gene,abundance,v_gene,CDR3aa,CDR3nt
.,TRBJ2-5,.,TRBV7-9,CASSLVPGETQYF,TGTGCCAGCAGCTTAGTTCCCGGGGAGACCCAGTACTTC
.,TRBJ1-1,.,TRBV2,CASSDSRNTEAFF,TGTGCCAGCAGTGACAGCCGGAACACTGAAGCTTTCTTT
TRBD1,TRBJ1-5,medium-sized,TRBV19,CASSIGQGGAQPQHF,TGTGCCAGTAGTATTGGACAGGGCGGGGCTCAGCCCCAGCATTTT
TRBD2,TRBJ2-1,.,TRBV6-1,CASSKRGEVSEQFF,TGTGCCAGCAGTAAGCGGGGGGAGGTTAGTGAGCAGTTCTTC
TRBD1,TRBJ2-1,few,TRBV5-1,CASRTTGQGSYNEQFF,TGCGCCAGCAGGACTACCGGACAGGGAAGCTACAATGAGCAGTTCTTC
.,TRBJ2-5,.,TRBV10-3,CAIKDGGGEETQYF,TGTGCCATCAAGGACGGTGGAGGGGAGGAGACCCAGTACTTC
TRBD2,TRBJ2-1,.,TRBV5-1,CASSLGSSGGAGNEQFF,TGCGCCAGCAGCTTGGGGAGTAGCGGGGGGGCTGGCAATGAGCAGTTCTTC
TRBD1,TRBJ1-2,.,TRBV6-1,CASSRDRGQGYTF,TGTGCCAGCAGTCGTGACAGGGGGCAAGGCTACACCTTC
.,TRBJ2-2,.,TRBV7-2,CASRSWDQNTGELFF,TGTGCCAGCAGATCCTGGGACCAGAACACCGGGGAGCTGTTTTTT
TRBD2,TRBJ2-5,once,TRBV18,CASSPGLAEETQYF,TGTGCCAGCTCACCGGGACTAGCGGAAGAGACCCAGTACTTC
TRBD2,TRBJ2-1,.,TRBV2,CASSVTSGRPNEQFF,TGTGCCAGCAGCGTGACTAGCGGGAGACCCAATGAGCAGTTCTTC
.,TRBJ2-6,.,TRBV18,CASSQSGSGANVLTF,TGTGCCAGCTCTCAATCAGGTTCCGGGGCCAACGTCCTGACTTTC
.,TRBJ2-2,.,TRBV7-9,CASRIVPGELFF,TGTGCCAGCAGGATAGTCCCCGGGGAGCTGTTTTTT
.,TRBJ2-1,.,TRBV5-4,CASSLGAASALSYNEQFF,TGTGCCAGCAGCTTGGGGGCGGCGAGCGCCCTCTCCTACAATGAGCAGTTCTTC
.,TRBJ1-1,.,TRBV29-1,CSVLLGQKNTEAFF,TGCAGCGTCCTTTTGGGACAAAAGAACACTGAAGCTTTCTTT
.,TRBJ1-4,.,TRBV7-2,CASSRGQLGGEKLFF,TGTGCCAGCAGCAGAGGACAGCTTGGGGGGGAAAAACTGTTTTTT
.,TRBJ1-5,.,TRBV27,CASRPLQGNQPQHF,TGTGCCAGCAGGCCGCTCCAGGGAAATCAGCCCCAGCATTTT
.,TRBJ1-5,.,TRBV4-1,CASSPRGGASNQPQHF,TGCGCCAGCAGCCCTAGAGGGGGGGCCTCTAATCAGCCCCAGCATTTT
TRBD1,TRBJ1-3,.,TRBV2,CASSGGPRDRGPLPIYF,TGTGCCAGCAGTGGGGGCCCCCGGGACAGGGGCCCCCTGCCCATATATTTT
TRBD2,TRBJ2-3,.,TRBV9,CASSTRSGTSGRADTQYF,TGTGCCAGCAGCACGAGGTCCGGGACTAGCGGTAGGGCAGATACGCAGTATTTT
.,TRBJ1-3,.,TRBV29-1,CSVAVGDRGNTIYF,TGCAGCGTTGCGGTCGGCGATCGCGGAAACACCATATATTTT
TRBD2,TRBJ2-3,.,TRBV7-2,CASSLRREVSDTQYF,TGTGCCAGCAGCTTAAGGCGGGAGGTATCAGATACGCAGTATTTT
TRBD2,TRBJ2-1,.,TRBV25-1,CASTIAGGLGNEQFF,TGTGCCAGCACCATAGCGGGAGGGCTCGGCAATGAGCAGTTCTTC
TRBD1,TRBJ1-3,.,TRBV2,CASSGQGVSGNTIYF,TGTGCCAGCAGTGGACAGGGAGTCTCTGGAAACACCATATATTTT
TRBD2,TRBJ2-3,.,TRBV7-2,CASTRFGGGSSDTQYF,TGTGCCAGCACCCGTTTTGGGGGAGGGTCCTCAGATACGCAGTATTTT
.,TRBJ2-6,.,TRBV18,CASSKDRSGANVLTF,TGTGCCAGCTCAAAAGACAGGTCTGGGGCCAACGTCCTGACTTTC
TRBD2,TRBJ2-7,.,TRBV29-1,CSGGLAGGYEQYF,TGCAGCGGAGGACTAGCGGGAGGATACGAGCAGTACTTC
.,TRBJ2-7,.,TRBV27,CASSPSGANPYEQYF,TGTGCCAGCAGTCCGTCTGGAGCGAACCCCTACGAGCAGTACTTC
TRBD1,TRBJ1-6,few,TRBV19,CASSSGQGHNSPLHF,TGTGCCAGTAGTTCGGGACAGGGGCATAATTCACCCCTCCACTTT
.,TRBJ2-5,.,TRBV7-9,CASSLGRQETQYF,TGTGCCAGCAGCTTAGGGAGGCAAGAGACCCAGTACTTC
TRBD2,TRBJ2-7,.,TRBV6-6,CASRGTSGISREQYF,TGTGCCAGCAGGGGGACTAGCGGGATAAGTCGGGAGCAGTACTTC
.,TRBJ1-1,.,TRBV18,CASSPQGLDTEAFF,TGTGCCAGCTCACCACAGGGGTTGGACACTGAAGCTTTCTTT
TRBD2,TRBJ2-1,.,TRBV5-1,CASSLWAGGGSEQFF,TGCGCCAGCAGCTTGTGGGCGGGAGGGGGTAGTGAGCAGTTCTTC
TRBD1,TRBJ2-5,.,TRBV7-2,CASSFLTGVETQYF,TGTGCCAGCAGCTTCCTGACAGGGGTGGAGACCCAGTACTTC
.,TRBJ2-7,.,TRBV14,CASSQASEQYF,TGTGCCAGCAGCCAAGCTTCCGAGCAGTACTTC
TRBD2,TRBJ2-3,.,TRBV28,CASSLLAGGNTDTQYF,TGTGCCAGCAGTTTATTAGCGGGAGGAAACACAGATACGCAGTATTTT
.,TRBJ1-6,.,TRBV28,CASSLNGWRGNSPLHF,TGTGCCAGCAGTTTAAATGGGTGGCGGGGAAATTCACCCCTCCACTTT